This T cell receptor (beta chain) was documented in a study of Ad26.COV2.S vaccination and SARS-CoV-2 variants. Study-wide results and caveats: Substantial breadth was reportedly displayed by spike-specific CD8+ and CD4+ T cell responses after vaccination.

Treatment here: around 19 received Ad26.COV2.S at low or high dose, single or two shots; a few received placebo; per-sample allocation not given. Sampling was done on day 63 after the first vaccine or placebo injection. It was an adult aged 18-55 years in Boston who was the donor. Comments on this clone: No antigen is known for it.

The repertoire was sequenced with immunoSEQ multiplex PCR; TCRdb's copy has only in-frame clones and lacks some. This table holds some 240,000 clones, 87% found once. The TCR originated in a person aged 18-60 years who received the Ad26.COV2.S COVID-19 vaccine or a placebo. The material sequenced was peripheral blood, taken in a trial of Ad26.COV2.S vaccine versus placebo.

DNA for the CDR3: TGTGCCAGCAGCTCCCGGGCGGGGGGGCAAGATACGCAGTATTTT. Translation gives CASSSRAGGQDTQYF. The chain carries TRBV7-2 and TRBJ2-3; 9 bases align to TRBD2. Per the germline V gene, CDR1 is SGHTA and CDR2 is FQGNSA. The CDR3 has 15 residues. The junction had 7 bases not matched to a gene; V was cut back by 4 bases and J by 5 bases. Full variable domain (remainder filled in from reference TRBV7-2 and TRBJ2-3): GAGVSQSPSNKVTEKGKDVELRCDPISGHTALYWYRQSLGQGLEFLIYFQGNSAPDKSGLPSDRFSAERTGGSVSTLTIQRTQQEDSAVYLCASSSRAGGQDTQYFGPGTRLTVL.